The 3 T cell receptor beta chains in this list originate from one sample, sequenced in a study of shared clonotypes between healthy human individuals. Using immunoSEQ multiplex PCR, the repertoire was profiled, and TCRdb retains in-frame clones only, with some absent. The sample records millions of clones, more than 80% being singletons. Sequencing input: naive CD4+ T cells sorted from blood. The subset here: CD45RA+ positively selected. The receptors stem from a man aged 18 to 30 in good health.

The rearrangement joins TRBV19 to TRBJ1-6, with D tentatively TRBD1 (5 bases). The CDR3 has 17 residues. Germline V gene lookup returns CDR1 LNHDA and CDR2 SQIVND (reference sequence). The germline V and J ends were trimmed by 3 bases and 2 bases, with 14 bases remaining between them. The chain's CDR3 is CASSIEWGETYNSPLHF. The CDR3 DNA sequence: TGTGCCAGTAGTATCGAATGGGGGGAGACCTATAATTCACCCCTCCACTTT.

This chain connects TRBV5-5 to TRBJ1-4; no firm D call. Trimming stripped 0 bases from V and 7 bases from J, with 10 bases between. The CDR3 contains 14 residues. The V gene's germline CDR1 is SGHKS and CDR2 YYEKEE (reference sequence). CDR3 DNA sequence: TGTGCCAGCAGCTTGGGGGTTACCGGTGAAAAACTGTTTTTT. Protein product: CASSLGVTGEKLFF.

The chain recombines TRBV5-1 with TRBJ2-2; 7 positions agree with TRBD1. The trim removed 0 bases at V and 0 bases at J, leaving 5 bases unmatched. Germline V gives CDR1 SGHRS, CDR2 YFSETQ. This CDR3 comprises 17 residues. The chain's CDR3 is CASSLDFGTANTGELFF. CDR3 nucleotide sequence: TGCGCCAGCAGCTTGGATTTCGGGACAGCGAACACCGGGGAGCTGTTTTTT.